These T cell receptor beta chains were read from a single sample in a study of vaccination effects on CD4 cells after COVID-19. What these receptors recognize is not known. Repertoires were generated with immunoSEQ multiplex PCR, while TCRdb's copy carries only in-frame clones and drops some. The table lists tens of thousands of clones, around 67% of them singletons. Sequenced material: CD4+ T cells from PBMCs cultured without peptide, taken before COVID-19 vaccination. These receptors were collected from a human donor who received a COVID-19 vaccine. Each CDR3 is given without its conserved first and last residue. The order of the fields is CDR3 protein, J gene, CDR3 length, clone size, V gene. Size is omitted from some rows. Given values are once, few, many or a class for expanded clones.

cdr3_aa: ASTPDGDFSPLH; j_call: TRBJ1-6; cdr3_length: 12; clone_size: .; v_call: TRBV6-2/TRBV6-3
cdr3_aa: ASSAGLGTSGANVLT; j_call: TRBJ2-6; cdr3_length: 15; clone_size: .; v_call: TRBV18
cdr3_aa: ASSGPTGVETQY; j_call: TRBJ2-5; cdr3_length: 12; clone_size: .; v_call: TRBV5-6
cdr3_aa: ASSYARGNQPQH; j_call: TRBJ1-5; cdr3_length: 12; clone_size: few; v_call: TRBV6-5
cdr3_aa: ASSLGTSGVGGELF; j_call: TRBJ2-2; cdr3_length: 14; clone_size: .; v_call: TRBV9
cdr3_aa: ASSSPGGEGTGELF; j_call: TRBJ2-2; cdr3_length: 14; clone_size: .; v_call: TRBV6-5
cdr3_aa: ASTASGRVETQY; j_call: TRBJ2-5; cdr3_length: 12; clone_size: .; v_call: TRBV27
cdr3_aa: AWSPGLDNSPLH; j_call: TRBJ1-6; cdr3_length: 12; clone_size: .; v_call: TRBV30
cdr3_aa: ASSVNPRTDEQF; j_call: TRBJ2-1; cdr3_length: 12; clone_size: few; v_call: TRBV9
cdr3_aa: ASSLRSHSSYNEQF; j_call: TRBJ2-1; cdr3_length: 14; clone_size: .; v_call: TRBV7-2
cdr3_aa: ASSQGTGWKPLH; j_call: TRBJ1-6; cdr3_length: 12; clone_size: few; v_call: TRBV3-1/TRBV3-2
cdr3_aa: ASSSQGGGHAEAF; j_call: TRBJ1-1; cdr3_length: 13; clone_size: .; v_call: TRBV27
cdr3_aa: ASRRPGQGRNNEQF; j_call: TRBJ2-1; cdr3_length: 14; clone_size: .; v_call: TRBV2
cdr3_aa: ASNPGEGHGTQY; j_call: TRBJ2-3; cdr3_length: 12; clone_size: .; v_call: TRBV5-1
cdr3_aa: ASSTTDRGPAQH; j_call: TRBJ1-5; cdr3_length: 12; clone_size: .; v_call: TRBV19
cdr3_aa: ASSPSLNTGELF; j_call: TRBJ2-2; cdr3_length: 12; clone_size: .; v_call: TRBV19